This T cell receptor beta chain originates from a study of blood T cell repertoires in COVID-19. Study-wide background: COVID-19 samples, acute and convalescent, were from the United States, Italy and Spain. The cDNA or gDNA used as material had been derived from T cells, B-cell-depleted T cells, or PBMCs.

Study processing details: From reference gene primer amplification, estimates of nucleated cell counts were derived. The method was immunoSEQ multiplex PCR; TCRdb's version includes in-frame clones alone and lacks a portion of them. V and J calls and clone size are copied from that table; D and trimming were computed from the DNA. The profile shows about 210,000 clones, around 82% of them singletons. This clone was found once. Other nucleotide sequences from this sample produce the same CDR3. Germline V CDR1 and CDR2: LNHDA, SQIVND (reference sequence). The V end was cut by 0 bases, the J end by 1 base, with 7 bases between. CDR3 length equals 15 residues.

The chain uses TRBV19 and TRBJ1-5, with unresolved D. The TCR originated in a woman aged 45-60 years with acute or convalescent COVID-19. The material sequenced was peripheral blood. The CDR3 coding sequence is TGTGCCAGTAGTATAGAGGGAGGGAGCAATCAGCCCCAGCATTTT. Encoded protein: CASSIEGGSNQPQHF.